These 22 T cell receptor beta chains came from one sample sequenced in a study of blood T cells in healthy people across ages. Using a J-beta primer mix together with a sample-barcoded 5' primer, a second PCR was run for roughly 7 to 12 cycles. TCRdb itself ran the 5' RACE reads through MiXCR, one entry per CDR3 protein. The top ten hold under 4.5% of the sample, which has about 800,000 distinct CDR3 sequences, around a quarter seen once. These same records also appear under a second study, on T cells of mothers and their children.

The sequenced sample consisted of blood. The receptor set was obtained from a boy between 5 and 17 years old in good health.

This chain links TRBV3-1 with TRBJ2-3; TRBD1 matches at 9 bases. The CDR3 spans 15 residues. J was trimmed by 4 bases and V by 5 bases; bases with no gene match: 7. Per the germline V gene, CDR1 is LGHDT and CDR2 is YNNKEL (reference sequence). Written as DNA, the CDR3 is TGTGCCAGCAGCTCAAACTACAGGGGGCCAGATACGCAGTATTTT. Protein sequence: CASSSNYRGPDTQYF.

The chain employs TRBV7-6 and TRBJ1-2; the match to TRBD1 covers 9 bases. CDR3 size: 14 residues. Germline V lookup: CDR1 SGHVS, CDR2 FNYEAQ. Trimming took 0 bases from V and 7 from J; bases not matched to a gene: 3. DNA for the CDR3: TGTGCCAGCAGCTTAGCAACAGGGGGCGGTGGCTACACCTTC. Translating gives CASSLATGGGGYTF.

This clonotype was found a few times. This chain links TRBV7-6 with TRBJ1-2; possibly TRBD1 for D (6 bases). There are 16 residues in the CDR3. The V gene lost 0 bases and the J gene lost 6 bases, with 17 bases spanning the gap. The germline V gene encodes CDR1 SGHVS and CDR2 FNYEAQ. The DNA for the CDR3 is TGTGCCAGCAGCTTAGCCCCCTCCGAGGGGGGCCATGGCTACACCTTC. The encoded protein is CASSLAPSEGGHGYTF.

This clonotype came up a few times. The rearrangement joins TRBV28 to TRBJ2-5, with D maybe TRBD1 (6 bases). The closer fit of TRBJ2-7 to the DNA end suggests the J call may be wrong. Germline values: CDR1 MDHEN, CDR2 SYDVKM. The CDR3 sequence is 14 residues long. CDR3 in amino acids: CASSPPRDKYEQYF. The CDR3 nucleotides read TGTGCCAGCAGTCCGCCCCGGGACAAGTACGAGCAGTACTTC.

This clonotype has a handful of counts. The chain carries TRBV6-5 and TRBJ2-3, with 8 bases aligning to TRBD2. CDR3 size: 15 residues. The V gene end was trimmed by 4 bases and the J gene end by 4 bases; junction bases not matched to a gene: 7. Germline CDR1 is MNHEY and CDR2 is SVGAGI. For the CDR3, the DNA is TGTGCCAGCAGTTTCGCCGGGGGGGGTTCAGATACGCAGTATTTT. Translation gives CASSFAGGGSDTQYF.

The chain combines TRBV28 with TRBJ2-7, with D perhaps TRBD2 (6 bases). Germline-derived CDR1 and CDR2 are MDHEN and SYDVKM. V was clipped by 6 bases and J by 1 base, with 16 bases between them. The CDR3 runs to 15 residues. This chain's CDR3 is CASSPTWEASYEQYF. In DNA form, the CDR3 reads TGTGCCAGCAGCCCTACTTGGGAGGCATCCTACGAGCAGTACTTC.

This clonotype was detected only a few times. The chain employs TRBV12-3 or TRBV12-4 and TRBJ2-2; 10 bases agree with TRBD1. The CDR3 covers 15 residues. J lost 2 bases, V lost 6 bases, and 3 bases had no gene match. CDR3 loop: CASRRTGGNTGELFF. Written as DNA, the CDR3 is TGTGCCAGCAGACGGACAGGGGGTAACACCGGGGAGCTGTTTTTT.

This clonotype has at least ten counts. The gene calls are TRBV20-1 and TRBJ1-4; unclear D gene. Trimming removed 5 bases from V and 5 bases from J, with 12 bases in between. Germline lookup yields CDR1 DFQATT and CDR2 SNEGSKA (reference sequence). The CDR3 has 13 amino acids. The CDR3: CSAQAQKNEKLFF. CDR3 coding DNA: TGCAGTGCTCAAGCACAAAAAAATGAAAAACTGTTTTTT.

This clonotype was counted between two and nine times. The chain combines TRBV7-9 with TRBJ1-2, with TRBD1 as a possible D gene (5 bases). Between the trimmed V and J ends, which lost 6 bases and 3 bases, there was a span of 17 bases. Germline V gene lookup returns CDR1 SEHNR and CDR2 FQNEAQ (reference sequence). This CDR3 is 15 amino acids long. CDR3 bases: TGTGCCAGCAGTTCCACCCGGGGCAAAGACTATGGCTACACCTTC. Its protein product is CASSSTRGKDYGYTF.

The chain employs TRBV4-1 and TRBJ2-5, with D perhaps TRBD2 (5 bases). Germline values: CDR1 MGHRA, CDR2 YSYEKL. The V end was cut by 3 bases, the J end by 5 bases, with 13 bases between. The CDR3 runs 14 residues. CDR3 bases: TGCGCCAGCAGCCATAAAGTAGAGGGTGAGACCCAGTACTTC. Protein product: CASSHKVEGETQYF.

This clonotype was observed a few times. The rearrangement uses TRBV15 and TRBJ2-5; 8 nucleotides match TRBD2. The closer fit of TRBJ2-1 to the DNA end suggests the J call may be wrong. The germline gives CDR1 LNHNV, CDR2 YYDKDF (reference sequence). The CDR3 runs to 15 residues. The CDR3, as DNA: TGTGCCACCAGCGAACCGGGACTAGGTATCGATGAGCAGTTCTTC. Translated, it gives CATSEPGLGIDEQFF.

The chain combines TRBV7-6 with TRBJ2-3; 7 bases agree with TRBD2. The CDR3 spans 16 residues. Per germline, CDR1 SGHVS and CDR2 FNYEAQ. The J segment lost 0 bases and the V segment lost 1 base, leaving 4 bases of the junction unmatched. The CDR3 here is CASSLVAGRSTDTQYF. DNA of the CDR3: TGTGCCAGCAGCTTAGTAGCGGGCAGAAGCACAGATACGCAGTATTTT.

This clonotype showed up just a few times. The chain combines TRBV27 with TRBJ2-3, with TRBD2 as a possible D gene (6 bases). V lost 4 bases to trimming and J lost 5 bases, with 13 bases between them. The germline CDR1 and CDR2 sequences are MNHEY and SMNVEV (reference sequence). The CDR3 is 14 amino acids. The CDR3 DNA is TGTGCCAGCAGTTCACCGGGACTCCTAGATACGCAGTATTTT. Translating gives CASSSPGLLDTQYF.

This clonotype was counted many times. The J gene is TRBJ2-5, the V gene TRBV20-1; 7 bases fit TRBD2. The J call may be faulty, since TRBJ2-1 better matches the DNA end. Germline CDR1 DFQATT, CDR2 SNEGSKA (reference sequence). The CDR3 is 17 amino acids. The CDR3 sequence is CSASPLPGLAAGREQFF. The CDR3 DNA reads as TGCAGTGCTAGTCCCCTTCCTGGGCTAGCGGCCGGGAGGGAGCAGTTCTTC.

The chain has TRBV29-1 and TRBJ1-4, with D possibly TRBD1 on 5 matching bases. Trimming shortened V by 4 bases and J by 8 bases, and 14 bases separated the two germline ends. CDR1 and CDR2 from the germline V gene are SQVTM and ANQGSEA. This CDR3 contains 13 residues. CDR3 nucleotides: TGCAGCGTTGGACAGAGCGGGGGGGAAAAACTGTTTTTT. Protein product: CSVGQSGGEKLFF.

J is TRBJ2-3 and V is TRBV29-1; 8 bases match TRBD2. The germline gives CDR1 SQVTM, CDR2 ANQGSEA. The V gene end was trimmed by 5 bases and the J gene end by 5 bases; junction bases not matched to a gene: 6. The CDR3 is made up of 13 amino acids. The CDR3 loop is CSVQREWIDTQYF. Here the CDR3 DNA reads TGCAGCGTTCAGCGGGAGTGGATAGATACGCAGTATTTT.

In its sample, this clonotype was seen a few times. CDR3 region: CASSDSWGLDGYTF. The CDR3 nucleotides are TGTGCCAGCAGTGACTCTTGGGGGCTTGATGGCTACACCTTC. The chain carries TRBV6-4 and TRBJ1-2; tentative D call: TRBD1 (6 bases). Per germline, CDR1 MRHNA and CDR2 SNTAGT. V was trimmed by 0 bases and J by 6 bases, leaving 11 bases between them. CDR3 size: 14 residues.

The V gene is TRBV11-2, the J gene TRBJ2-6; the D gene is possibly TRBD1 (5 bases). V was pared by 5 bases and J by 0 bases, with 14 bases between. The CDR3 length is 17 residues. The V gene's germline CDR1 is SGHAT and CDR2 FQNNGV. The CDR3 DNA is TGTGCCAGCAGCGTGGACAAGTCCCACTCTGGGGCCAACGTCCTGACTTTC. It yields the protein CASSVDKSHSGANVLTF.

This clonotype was seen a few times. V usage is TRBV6-1 and J usage is TRBJ1-2, with 8 positions matching TRBD1. Germline CDR1 is MNHNS and CDR2 is SASEGT. The CDR3 is made up of 15 amino acids. V gave up 7 bases and J gave up 0 bases; unmatched junction bases: 7. CDR3 loop: CASMRQGLSNYGYTF. The CDR3 region has the DNA TGTGCCAGCATGCGACAGGGGCTTTCTAACTATGGCTACACCTTC.

The gene calls are TRBV14 and TRBJ2-5, with a possible D match to TRBD1 (5 bases). Germline V CDR1 and CDR2: SGHDN, FVKESK. The CDR3 length is 15 residues. Deletions cut 5 bases from V and 0 bases from J, with 13 bases between. The CDR3 DNA reads as TGTGCCAGCAGCGAGAGACAGAAGTACCAAGAGACCCAGTACTTC. Translated, it gives CASSERQKYQETQYF.

The chain recombines TRBV27 with TRBJ1-6; 9 bases agree with TRBD1. V shed 3 bases, J shed 9 bases, and the junction held 3 bases outside the gene matches. CDR3 size: 14 residues. Germline-derived CDR1 and CDR2 are MNHEY and SMNVEV (reference sequence). This chain's CDR3 is CASSLTGGSSPLHF. CDR3 nucleotides: TGTGCCAGCAGTTTGACAGGGGGAAGTTCACCCCTCCACTTT.

The table lists this clonotype with a count of one. The chain uses TRBV29-1 and TRBJ2-5, with 7 bases lining up with TRBD1. Judging by the DNA end, TRBJ2-1 fits better; the J call may be wrong. The CDR3 totals 14 residues. Per germline, CDR1 SQVTM and CDR2 ANQGSEA. The CDR3 reads CSLKRQGSSDEQFF. CDR3 DNA sequence: TGCAGTCTTAAGCGACAGGGTAGTTCGGATGAGCAGTTCTTC.